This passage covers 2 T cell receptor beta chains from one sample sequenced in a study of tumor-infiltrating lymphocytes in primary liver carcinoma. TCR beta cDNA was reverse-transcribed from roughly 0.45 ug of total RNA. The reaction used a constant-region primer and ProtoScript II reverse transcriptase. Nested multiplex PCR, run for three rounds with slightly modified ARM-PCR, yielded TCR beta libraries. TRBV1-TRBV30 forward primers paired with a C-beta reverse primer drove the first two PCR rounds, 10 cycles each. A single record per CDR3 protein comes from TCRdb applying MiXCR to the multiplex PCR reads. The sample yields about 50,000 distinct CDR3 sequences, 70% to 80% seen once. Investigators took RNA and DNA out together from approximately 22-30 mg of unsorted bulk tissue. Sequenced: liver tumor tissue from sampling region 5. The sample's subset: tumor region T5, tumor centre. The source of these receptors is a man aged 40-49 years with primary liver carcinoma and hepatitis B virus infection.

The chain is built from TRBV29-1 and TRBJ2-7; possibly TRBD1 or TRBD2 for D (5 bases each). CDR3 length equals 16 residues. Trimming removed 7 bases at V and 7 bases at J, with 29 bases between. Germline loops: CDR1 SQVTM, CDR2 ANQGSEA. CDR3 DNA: TGCAGCGCCATGACATATGGGACCGGCACTCCATATGAGCAGTACTTC. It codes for CSAMTYGTGTPYEQYF.

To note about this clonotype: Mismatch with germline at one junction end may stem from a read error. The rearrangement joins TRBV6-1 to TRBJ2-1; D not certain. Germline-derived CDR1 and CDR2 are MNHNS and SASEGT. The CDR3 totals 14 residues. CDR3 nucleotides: TGTGCCAGTAGTGTCGAACTGGCGTACAATGAGCAGTTCTTC. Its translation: CASSVELAYNEQFF.